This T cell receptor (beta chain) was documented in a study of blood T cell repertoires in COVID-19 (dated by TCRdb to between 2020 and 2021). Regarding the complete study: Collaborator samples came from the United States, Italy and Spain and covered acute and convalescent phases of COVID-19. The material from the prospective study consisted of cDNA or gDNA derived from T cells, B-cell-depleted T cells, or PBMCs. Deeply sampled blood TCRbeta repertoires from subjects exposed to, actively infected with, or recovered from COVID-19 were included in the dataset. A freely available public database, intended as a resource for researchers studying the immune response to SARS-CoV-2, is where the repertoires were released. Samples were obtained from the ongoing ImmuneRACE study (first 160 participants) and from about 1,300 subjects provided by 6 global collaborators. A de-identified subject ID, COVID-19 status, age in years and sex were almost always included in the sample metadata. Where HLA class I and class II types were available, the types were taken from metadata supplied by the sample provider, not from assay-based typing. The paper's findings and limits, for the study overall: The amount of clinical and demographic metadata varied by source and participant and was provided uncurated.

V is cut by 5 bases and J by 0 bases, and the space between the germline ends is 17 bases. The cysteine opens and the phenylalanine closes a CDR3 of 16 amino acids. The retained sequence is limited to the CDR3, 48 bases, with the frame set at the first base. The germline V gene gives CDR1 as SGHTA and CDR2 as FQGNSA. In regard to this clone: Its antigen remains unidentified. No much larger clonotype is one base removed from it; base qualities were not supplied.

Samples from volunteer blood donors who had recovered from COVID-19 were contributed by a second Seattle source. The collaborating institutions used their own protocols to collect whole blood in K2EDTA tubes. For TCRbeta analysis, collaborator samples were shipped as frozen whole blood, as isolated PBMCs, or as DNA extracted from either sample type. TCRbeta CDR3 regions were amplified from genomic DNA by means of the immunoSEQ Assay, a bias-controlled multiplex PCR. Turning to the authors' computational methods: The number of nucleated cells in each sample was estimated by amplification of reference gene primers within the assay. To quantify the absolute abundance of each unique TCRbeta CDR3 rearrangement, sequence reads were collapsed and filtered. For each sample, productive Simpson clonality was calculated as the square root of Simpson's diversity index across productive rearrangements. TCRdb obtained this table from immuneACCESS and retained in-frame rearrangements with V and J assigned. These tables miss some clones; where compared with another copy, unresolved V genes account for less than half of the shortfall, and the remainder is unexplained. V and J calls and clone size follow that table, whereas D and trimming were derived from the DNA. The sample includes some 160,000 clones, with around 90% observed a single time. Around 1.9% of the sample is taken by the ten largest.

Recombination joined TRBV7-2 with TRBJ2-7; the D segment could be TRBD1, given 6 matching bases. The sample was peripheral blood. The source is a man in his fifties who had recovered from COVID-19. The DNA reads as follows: TGTGCCAGCAGCCGGCCGGAGGACAGAAGCTCCTACGAGCAGTACTTC. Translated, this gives CASSRPEDRSSYEQYF. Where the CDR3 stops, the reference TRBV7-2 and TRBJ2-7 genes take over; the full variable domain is GAGVSQSPSNKVTEKGKDVELRCDPISGHTALYWYRQSLGQGLEFLIYFQGNSAPDKSGLPSDRFSAERTGGSVSTLTIQRTQQEDSAVYLCASSRPEDRSSYEQYFGPGTRLTVT.